These 18 T cell receptor beta chains share one sample of origin, sequenced in a study of T cells after posttransplantation cyclophosphamide listed by TCRdb under 2016. According to the study, the label for this sample's treatment or condition signals: high-dose cyclophosphamide on days +3 and +4 as single-agent GVHD prophylaxis. For conditioning, the PTCy patients got busulfan and fludarabine, then a related or unrelated marrow graft, followed by cyclophosphamide on days +3 and +4. Library preparation was by the immunoSEQ multiplex PCR assay. Imported from immuneACCESS, the table was reduced by TCRdb to in-frame sequences with V and J called. These copies leave out some clones; in studies compared against another copy, an unresolved V gene accounts for under half, and the cause of the remainder is not known. Within this sample are tens of thousands of clones, with roughly 88% of them counted one time only. In total, the top ten clones hold 2% to 2.5% of the sample.

This material consisted of PBMCs, taken about 62 days after allogeneic stem cell transplant with posttransplant cyclophosphamide. The receptor set was obtained from a male patient in his sixties or seventies who received an allogeneic stem cell transplant from a related donor and was CMV-positive. In transplant recipients, some T cells may be of donor rather than host origin.

This chain joins TRBV15 and TRBJ1-5; D unresolved. Germline-derived CDR1 and CDR2 are LNHNV and YYDKDF (reference sequence). The V end lost 4 bases, the J end lost 1 base, and 11 bases lay between the germline ends. This CDR3 spans 15 amino acids. CDR3 in amino acids: CATSITTGSNQPQHF. CDR3 nucleotides: TGTGCCACCAGCATCACCACGGGGAGCAATCAGCCCCAGCATTTT.

The V call is TRBV6-1, the J call TRBJ1-5, with 7 bases lining up with TRBD1. Losses at the gene ends were 7 bases for V and 6 bases for J; bases not matched to a gene: 6. There are 13 residues in the CDR3. Germline V CDR1 and CDR2: MNHNS, SASEGT. The CDR3 spells CASTDRDRQPQHF. The DNA for the CDR3 is TGTGCCAGCACCGACAGGGATCGTCAGCCCCAGCATTTT.

The rearrangement joins TRBV18 to TRBJ2-7, with 7 bases that match TRBD1. With V trimmed by 5 bases and J by 6 bases, 13 bases remained unmatched. CDR1 and CDR2 (germline): KGHSH, LQKENI. This CDR3 contains 15 residues. The CDR3 region has the DNA TGTGCCAGCTCAACGACAGGGACCCCTAGTAGCGAGCAGTACGTC. This codes for CASSTTGTPSSEQYV.

The V call is TRBV6-5, the J call TRBJ1-3; D remains ambiguous. Germline V gives CDR1 MNHEY, CDR2 SVGAGI. The ends were cut back, 5 bases at V and 3 bases at J, with 2 bases in the middle. The CDR3 is 11 residues long. This CDR3 reads CASSLGNTIYF. DNA for the CDR3: TGTGCCAGCAGTCTTGGAAACACCATATATTTT.

This clone was seen only a few times. The chain links TRBV18 to TRBJ2-3, with D unclear. This CDR3 spans 14 amino acids. V lost 0 bases and J lost 2, with 6 bases in between. CDR1 is KGHSH and CDR2 is LQKENI in the germline V gene. CDR3 sequence reads: CASSPPVPTDTQYF. CDR3 DNA sequence: TGTGCCAGCTCACCACCCGTCCCCACAGATACGCAGTATTTT.

The chain has TRBV6-5 and TRBJ2-7; 7 bases are a match to TRBD1. Germline V CDR1 and CDR2: MNHEY, SVGAGI. The CDR3 length is 15 residues. V lost 6 bases to trimming and J lost 0 bases; unmatched junction nucleotides: 8. The CDR3, as DNA: TGTGCCAGCAGCCACGGACAGGTTCTCTCCTACGAGCAGTACTTC. It encodes CASSHGQVLSYEQYF.

The CDR3, as DNA: TGTGCCAGCTGGGGCGGAAGGGCAGATACGCAGTATTTT. Its translation: CASWGGRADTQYF. The J gene is TRBJ2-3, the V gene TRBV2, with D tentatively TRBD1 (5 bases). Trimming removed 8 bases at V and 4 bases at J, with 13 bases between. CDR1 SNHLY and CDR2 FYNNEI come from the germline V gene. This CDR3 has 13 residues.

This rearrangement joins TRBV19 to TRBJ2-7; D tentatively fits TRBD1 or TRBD2 (5 bases each). Germline V CDR1 and CDR2: LNHDA, SQIVND (reference sequence). CDR3 length equals 14 residues. V was cut by 4 bases and J by 7 bases, with 17 bases left in between. CDR3 bases: TGTGCCAGTAGTAGCGGACACCCCACGGGGGAGCAGTACGTC. It is translated as CASSSGHPTGEQYV.

The chain is built from TRBV4-2 and TRBJ2-1, with TRBD2 matching 11 bases. This CDR3 spans 16 amino acids. Unmatched junction bases numbered 3, after V lost 3 bases and J lost 2 bases. Germline CDR1 is LGHNA and CDR2 is YNFKEQ. The CDR3 bases are TGTGCCAGCAGCCAGACTAGCGGGGACCCCTACAATGAGCAGTTCTTC. It yields the protein CASSQTSGDPYNEQFF.

The V and J genes are TRBV11-3 and TRBJ1-1; D unclear. Trimming took off 5 bases at V and 4 bases at J, with 14 bases between the two ends. The germline gives CDR1 SGHNT, CDR2 YENEEA. The CDR3 covers 14 residues. CDR3 residues: CASSPGFMSTEAFF. Written as DNA, the CDR3 is TGTGCCAGCAGCCCGGGGTTTATGAGCACTGAAGCTTTCTTT. Complete variable domain (other parts from reference TRBV11-3 and TRBJ1-1): EAGVVQSPRYKIIEKKQPVAFWCNPISGHNTLYWYLQNLGQGPELLIRYENEEAVDDSQLPKDRFSAERLKGVDSTLKIQPAELGDSAVYLCASSPGFMSTEAFFGQGTRLTVV.

V is TRBV6-5 and J is TRBJ1-1; D is uncertain. The CDR3 is made up of 13 amino acids. Trimming stripped 4 bases from V and 2 bases from J, with 8 bases between. CDR1 and CDR2 (germline): MNHEY, SVGAGI. CDR3 sequence (DNA): TGTGCCAGCAGTTCCCCCCTTAACACTGAAGCTTTCTTT. Its protein is CASSSPLNTEAFF.

This rearrangement joins TRBV7-8 to TRBJ1-2; TRBD1 agrees at 8 bases. V was clipped by 1 base and J by 2 bases; unmatched bases: 3. The CDR3 loop spans 15 amino acids. From germline, CDR1 is SGHVS and CDR2 FQNEAQ. The CDR3 DNA reads TGTGCCAGCAGCTTAGGGACAGGGCAAAACTATGGCTACACCTTC. Protein: CASSLGTGQNYGYTF. Variable domain in full (rest from reference TRBV7-8 and TRBJ1-2): GAGVSQSPRYKVAKRGQDVALRCDPISGHVSLFWYQQALGQGPEFLTYFQNEAQLDKSGLPSDRFFAERPEGSVSTLKIQRTQQEDSAVYLCASSLGTGQNYGYTFGSGTRLTVV.

The V call is TRBV30, the J call TRBJ2-3, with TRBD1 identical over 7 bases. The junction had 8 bases not matched to a gene; V was cut back by 4 bases and J by 1 base. Germline V gives CDR1 GTSNPN, CDR2 SVGIG (reference sequence). The CDR3 is 15 amino acids. The CDR3 protein is CAWTRQGRGTDTQYF. The CDR3 nucleotides read TGTGCCTGGACCAGACAGGGTAGAGGCACAGATACGCAGTATTTT.

V usage is TRBV7-8 and J usage is TRBJ1-2; 7 bases map to TRBD1. V gave up 3 bases and J gave up 8 bases; unmatched junction bases: 12. Germline assignment: CDR1 SGHVS and CDR2 FQNEAQ. The CDR3 covers 15 residues. The DNA of the CDR3 is TGTGCCAGCAGCTTCGGACAGGTTACCTATTCGGGCTACACCTTC. Translated, it gives CASSFGQVTYSGYTF.

This clone is a singleton in its sample. The CDR3, as DNA: TGTGCCAGTAGGATACTGGGCCAACAGGAGAACTATGGCTACACCTTC. Amino acids: CASRILGQQENYGYTF. The rearrangement links TRBV19 to TRBJ1-2; TRBD1 is a possible D gene (5 bases). Germline V gene lookup returns CDR1 LNHDA and CDR2 SQIVND (reference sequence). V lost 6 bases to trimming and J lost 2 bases, with 19 bases between them. The CDR3 runs to 16 residues.

The J gene is TRBJ1-2, the V gene TRBV7-7, with D unresolved. CDR1 is SSHAT and CDR2 is FNYEAQ in the germline V gene (reference sequence). CDR3 length equals 9 residues. The V gene lost 6 bases and the J gene lost 14 bases, with 10 bases spanning the gap. The CDR3 bases are TGTGCCAGCAGTTCAACATGGACCTTC. Translation gives CASSSTWTF.

The chain is built from TRBV9 and TRBJ2-7; D possibly corresponds to TRBD1 (5 bases). V shed 1 base and J shed 3 bases, with 8 bases lying between them. This CDR3 has 13 amino acids. Germline values: CDR1 SGDLS, CDR2 YYNGEE. The CDR3, as DNA: TGTGCCAGCAGCGTAACAGGTGACTACGAGCAGTACTTC. Amino acids: CASSVTGDYEQYF.

This sequence joins TRBV11-2 and TRBJ1-1, with D uncertain. Germline lookup yields CDR1 SGHAT and CDR2 FQNNGV. The CDR3 is 13 residues long. V lost 5 bases and J lost 3, with 10 bases in between. The CDR3 loop reads CASSPYLDTEAFF. For the CDR3, the DNA is TGTGCCAGCAGCCCATACTTAGACACTGAAGCTTTCTTT.